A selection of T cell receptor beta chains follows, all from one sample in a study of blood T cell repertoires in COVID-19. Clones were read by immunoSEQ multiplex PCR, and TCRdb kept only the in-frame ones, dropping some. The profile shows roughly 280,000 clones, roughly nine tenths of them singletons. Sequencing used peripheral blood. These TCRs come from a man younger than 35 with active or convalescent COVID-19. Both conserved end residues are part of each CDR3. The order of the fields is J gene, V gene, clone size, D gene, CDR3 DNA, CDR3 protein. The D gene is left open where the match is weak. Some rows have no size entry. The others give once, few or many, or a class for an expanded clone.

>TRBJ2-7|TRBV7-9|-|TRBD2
TGTGCCAGCAGTTCAAGTACTAGCGCCGGATACTACGAGCAGTACTTC
CASSSSTSAGYYEQYF
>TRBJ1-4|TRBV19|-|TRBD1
TGTGCCAGTAGGGACAGGGGGTTTGAAAAACTGTTTTTT
CASRDRGFEKLFF
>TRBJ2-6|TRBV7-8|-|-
TGTGCCAGCAGCCCCTTTATGGCGGCAAGCGGACCTGGGGCCAACGTCCTGACTTTC
CASSPFMAASGPGANVLTF
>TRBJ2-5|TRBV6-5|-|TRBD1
TGTGCCAGCAGCCGCCCCAGGGGGCGCGGAGAGACCCAGTACTTC
CASSRPRGRGETQYF
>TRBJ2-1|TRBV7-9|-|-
TGTGCCAGCAGCGAACAGGGATACCCTTCCTACAATGAGCAGTTCTTC
CASSEQGYPSYNEQFF
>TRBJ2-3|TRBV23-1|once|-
TGCGCCAGCAGTCAATCTGGGGCAGGGAAACGCACAGATACGCAGTATTTT
CASSQSGAGKRTDTQYF
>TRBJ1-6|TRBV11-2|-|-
TGTGCCAGCAGCACCTCGATCCCCTCAGGGACCCTCCACTTT
CASSTSIPSGTLHF
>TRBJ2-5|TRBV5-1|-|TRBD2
TGCGCCAGCAGCTTGGCCTGGGGGGGCCAAGAGACCCAGTACTTC
CASSLAWGGQETQYF
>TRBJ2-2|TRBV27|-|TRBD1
TGTGCCAGCAGAACGTCACAGGGGGCGCCCACCGGGGAGCTGTTTTTT
CASRTSQGAPTGELFF
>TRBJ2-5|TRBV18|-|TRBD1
TGTGCCAGCTCGCGGACAGGGACGGTGCAAGAGACCCAGTACTTC
CASSRTGTVQETQYF
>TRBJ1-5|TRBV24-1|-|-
TGTGCCACCAGTGAGAACGGGGATCAGCCCCAGCATTTT
CATSENGDQPQHF
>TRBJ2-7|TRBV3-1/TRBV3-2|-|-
TGTGCCAGCAGCCAAGATGGCGGCCGTGATCCCTACGAGCAGTACTTC
CASSQDGGRDPYEQYF
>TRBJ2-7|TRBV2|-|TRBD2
TGTGCCAGCAGTGGGTCAGGGAGGGACGAGCAGTACTTC
CASSGSGRDEQYF
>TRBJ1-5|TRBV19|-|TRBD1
TGTGCCAGTAAAAATGACAGGGGCATAAGGAGTCAGCCCCAGCATTTT
CASKNDRGIRSQPQHF
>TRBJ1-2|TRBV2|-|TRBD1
TGTGCCAGCCGAATCCATGGACAGGGGAAGGGAGGCTACACCTTC
CASRIHGQGKGGYTF
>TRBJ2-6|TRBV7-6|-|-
TGTGCCAGCAGCCTAAAGGTGTGGCTAACGGGATCCTCTGGGGCCAACGTCCTGACTTTC
CASSLKVWLTGSSGANVLTF
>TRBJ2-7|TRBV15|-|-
TGTGCCACCAGCAGAGATCGCGGGGCCGAGCAGTACTTC
CATSRDRGAEQYF
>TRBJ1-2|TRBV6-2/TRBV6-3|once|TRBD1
TGTGCCAGCAGTTACTCCCAGGGGGCTTACTATGGCTACACCTTC
CASSYSQGAYYGYTF
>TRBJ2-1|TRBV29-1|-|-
TGCAGCGTTGAAGACACCCTCGGGAATGAGCAGTTCTTC
CSVEDTLGNEQFF
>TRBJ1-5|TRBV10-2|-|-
TGCGCCAGCAGAAACGGAGGGAGCAATCAGCCCCAGCATTTT
CASRNGGSNQPQHF
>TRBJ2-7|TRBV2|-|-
TGTGCCAGCAGTCCCTTTGGGCTCGTGGGGGGAGTCGAGCAGTACTTC
CASSPFGLVGGVEQYF
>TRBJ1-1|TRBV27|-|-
TGTGCCAGCAGTTTGCAGGGATTTGTGACTGAAGCTTTCTTT
CASSLQGFVTEAFF
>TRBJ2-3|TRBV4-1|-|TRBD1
TGCGCCAGCAGCCTTCGACAGGGGGCAGATACGCAGTATTTT
CASSLRQGADTQYF
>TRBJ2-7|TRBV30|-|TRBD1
TGTGCCTGGAGTGACACAGGGGGAGCCTACGAGCAGTACTTC
CAWSDTGGAYEQYF
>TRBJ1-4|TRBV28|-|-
TGTGCCAGCAAGACTAGCCCGGGCCATAATGAAAAACTGTTTTTT
CASKTSPGHNEKLFF
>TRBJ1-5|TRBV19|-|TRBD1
TGTGCCAGTAGTACCCCGACAGGGATAAATCAGCCCCAGCATTTT
CASSTPTGINQPQHF
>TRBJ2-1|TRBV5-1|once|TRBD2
TGCGCCAGCAGCTTGGATTCTAGCGGGAGGAATGAGCAGTTCTTC
CASSLDSSGRNEQFF
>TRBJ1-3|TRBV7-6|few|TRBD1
TGTGCCAGCAGCCAGGGGACAGCGTCGGTAAACACCATATATTTT
CASSQGTASVNTIYF
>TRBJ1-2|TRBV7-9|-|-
TGTGCCAGCAGTACACAGGGAGACTATGGCTACACCTTC
CASSTQGDYGYTF
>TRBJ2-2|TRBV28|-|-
TGTGCCAGCAGTTTCTTGGGGGAGCTGTTTTTT
CASSFLGELFF
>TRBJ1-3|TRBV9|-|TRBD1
TGTGCCAGCAGCCCACGAGACAGGGTTGGTACCATATATTTT
CASSPRDRVGTIYF
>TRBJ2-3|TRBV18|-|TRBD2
TGTGCCAGCTCACCGGGACTAGGTATCACAGATACGCAGTATTTT
CASSPGLGITDTQYF
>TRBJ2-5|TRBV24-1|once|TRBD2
TGTGCCACCAGCCTTGCAGGGAGGGTAGAGACCCAGTACTTC
CATSLAGRVETQYF
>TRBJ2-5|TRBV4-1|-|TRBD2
TGCGCCAGCAGCCAACCGACTAGCGGGGGAGGGCAGACCCAGTACTTC
CASSQPTSGGGQTQYF
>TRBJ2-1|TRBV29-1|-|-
TGCAGCTTTCCCATGGGGGGGACAGGTGGGGTCAATGAGCAGTTCTTC
CSFPMGGTGGVNEQFF
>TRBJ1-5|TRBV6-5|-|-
-
CASRVGTGTGGEHF
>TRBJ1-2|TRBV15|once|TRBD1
TGTGCCACCAGCAGAGACCCCGGACAGGGGGAGAGCTACACCTTC
CATSRDPGQGESYTF
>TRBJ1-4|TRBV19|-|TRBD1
TGTGCCAGTAGTCCGGGACAGGGAGCGGAAAAACTGTTTTTT
CASSPGQGAEKLFF
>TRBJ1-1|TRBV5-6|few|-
TGTGCCAGCAGCCCGATTGGGCCAGCTGAAGCTTTCTTT
CASSPIGPAEAFF
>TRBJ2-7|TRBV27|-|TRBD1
TGTGCCAGCAGTCCTCTCCGGGACAGGGGGCTATACGAGCAGTACTTC
CASSPLRDRGLYEQYF
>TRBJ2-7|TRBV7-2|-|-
TGTGCCAGCAGCTTAGGCTGGAGCTACGAGCAGTACTTC
CASSLGWSYEQYF
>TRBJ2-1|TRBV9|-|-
TGTGCCAGCAGCGTCTATCCAGGGCCCTACAATGAGCAGTTCTTC
CASSVYPGPYNEQFF
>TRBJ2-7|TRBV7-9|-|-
TGTGCCAGCAGCTACAGGGAAACCTACGAGCAGTACTTC
CASSYRETYEQYF
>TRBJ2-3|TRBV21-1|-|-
TGTGCCAGCAGCCCCCGGGACAGGGGGCTTTGGTTGTCTACAGATACGCAGTATTTT
CASSPRDRGLWLSTDTQYF
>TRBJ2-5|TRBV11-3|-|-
TGTGCCAGCAGCCGGGGAGTCGGGCGGAAGACCCAGTACTTC
CASSRGVGRKTQYF
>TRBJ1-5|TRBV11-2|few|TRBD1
TGTGCCAGCAGCGCCGGGACAGGGGGCATTCAGCCCCAGCATTTT
CASSAGTGGIQPQHF
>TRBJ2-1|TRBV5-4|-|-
TGTGCCAGCAGCTTGATCTCAGGGTCCGGTGAGCAGTTCTTC
CASSLISGSGEQFF
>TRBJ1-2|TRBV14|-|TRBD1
TGTGCCAGCAGCCAAACAGGGGCGGAGGGCTACACCTTC
CASSQTGAEGYTF
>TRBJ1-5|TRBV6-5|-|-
TGTGCCAGCTCCCTAAGGGAGGGTCAGCCCCAGCATTTT
CASSLREGQPQHF
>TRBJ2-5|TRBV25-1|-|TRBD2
TGTGCCAGCACGAGCGGGGGAGAGACCCAGTACTTC
CASTSGGETQYF
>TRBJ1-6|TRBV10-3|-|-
TGTGCCATCAGTGAGTCGGGGGCGGCCTTAAATAATTCACCCCTCCACTTT
CAISESGAALNNSPLHF
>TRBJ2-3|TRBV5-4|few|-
TGTGCCAGCAGCTTAGAGGGAGGCACGCAGTATTTT
CASSLEGGTQYF
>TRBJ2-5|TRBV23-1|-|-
TGCGCCAGCAGTCGGCGGCCAGAGACCCAGTACTTC
CASSRRPETQYF
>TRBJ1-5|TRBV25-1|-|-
TGTGCCAGCAGTGAAGGCCAGGGCCGAAATCAGCCCCAGCATTTT
CASSEGQGRNQPQHF
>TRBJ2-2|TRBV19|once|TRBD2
TGTGCCAGTAGTACCCAAACTCTAGCGGGAGGGCCTAATGGGGAGCTGTTTTTT
CASSTQTLAGGPNGELFF